These 24 T cell receptor beta chains originate from one sample sequenced in a study of cytomegalovirus exposure and HLA in healthy donors (dated by TCRdb to about 2017). Libraries were constructed by the immunoSEQ multiplex PCR assay. The multiplex PCR relied on a mix of 60 forward primers for TCR Vbeta segments and 13 reverse primers for TCR Jbeta segments. TCRdb carries this immuneACCESS record with in-frame sequences only. Its versions omit some clonotypes, under half of them owing to an unresolved V gene in the studies checked, with the rest unexplained. The table for this sample lists some 120,000 clones; 80% to 85% of them were counted only once. Together, the top ten hold roughly a fifth of the sample. Input material: PBMCs. These receptors were taken from a man aged 25 to 40 in good health and CMV-seropositive.

The chain links TRBV9 to TRBJ2-7; 8 bases align to TRBD2. The CDR3 spans 17 residues. With V trimmed by 0 bases and J by 4 bases, 12 bases remained unmatched. Germline assignment: CDR1 SGDLS and CDR2 YYNGEE. CDR3 nucleotides: TGTGCCAGCAGCGTAGGATCCTTGGGACTAGGAACTTACGAGCAGTACGTC. Protein sequence: CASSVGSLGLGTYEQYV.

This rearrangement joins TRBV27 to TRBJ2-1, with TRBD2 identical over 13 bases. The germline V gene encodes CDR1 MNHEY and CDR2 SMNVEV (reference sequence). The CDR3 spans 14 residues. V lost 6 bases, J lost 7 bases, and 3 bases stayed unmatched. CDR3 bases: TGTGCCAGCAGACTAGCGGGAGGGGGGAATGAGCAGTTCTTC. Protein product: CASRLAGGGNEQFF.

Concerning this clone itself: In the same sample, other DNA sequences code for this CDR3. The chain joins TRBV7-2 to TRBJ2-6; 9 nucleotides line up with TRBD1. V was clipped by 5 bases and J by 4 bases; unmatched bases: 6. CDR3 size: 16 residues. The germline V gene encodes CDR1 SGHTA and CDR2 FQGNSA. This CDR3 reads CASSPGTGRGANVLTF. CDR3 in DNA: TGTGCCAGCAGCCCGGGGACAGGGAGGGGGGCCAACGTCCTGACTTTC.

This chain links TRBV7-9 with TRBJ1-4, with a tentative D call TRBD1 (6 bases). This CDR3 region has 14 residues. Germline V CDR1 and CDR2: SEHNR, FQNEAQ (reference sequence). V shed 3 bases and J shed 4 bases, with 9 bases lying between them. Written as DNA, the CDR3 is TGTGCCAGCAGCTTTGGACAGTTTAATGAAAAACTGTTTTTT. Protein: CASSFGQFNEKLFF.

This clone was seen a few times. The genes are TRBV28 and TRBJ1-4, with a possible D match to TRBD1 (6 bases). V dropped 3 bases and J dropped 4 bases, with 12 bases sitting between them. Germline V gives CDR1 MDHEN, CDR2 SYDVKM. The CDR3 loop spans 15 amino acids. This CDR3 is CASSFTGWLNEKLFF. CDR3 coding DNA: TGTGCCAGCAGTTTCACAGGGTGGCTTAATGAAAAACTGTTTTTT.

This clone was detected once. This chain uses TRBV11-3 with TRBJ2-7, with 7 bases that match TRBD1. This CDR3 is built from 14 residues. With V trimmed by 6 bases and J by 0 bases, 5 bases remained unmatched. Germline CDR1 SGHNT, CDR2 YENEEA. The CDR3 nucleotides are TGTGCCAGCAGTTATGGGACAGACTCCTACGAGCAGTACGTC. It codes for CASSYGTDSYEQYV.

The chain carries TRBV5-1 and TRBJ2-3, with D uncertain. V gave up 0 bases and J gave up 4 bases, with 15 bases separating them. Germline V lookup: CDR1 SGHRS, CDR2 YFSETQ. The CDR3 totals 16 residues. CDR3 DNA: TGCGCCAGCAGCTTGGTGCCAGGAAAACCCCCAGATACGCAGTATTTT. Protein: CASSLVPGKPPDTQYF.

This clone was picked up one time. The gene calls are TRBV7-9 and TRBJ1-1; TRBD1 agrees at 7 bases. Unmatched junction bases numbered 3, after V lost 6 bases and J lost 5 bases. Germline CDR1 SEHNR, CDR2 FQNEAQ (reference sequence). This CDR3 contains 12 residues. The CDR3 DNA is TGTGCCAGCAGACGGGACAGTACTGAAGCTTTCTTT. It yields the protein CASRRDSTEAFF.

V gene TRBV29-1 combines with J gene TRBJ1-4; no reliable D call. Germline loops: CDR1 SQVTM, CDR2 ANQGSEA. Trimming shortened V by 4 bases and J by 8 bases, and 11 bases separated the two germline ends. This CDR3 contains 12 residues. CDR3 residues: CSVVGFEEKLFF. CDR3 sequence (DNA): TGCAGCGTTGTGGGCTTCGAGGAAAAACTGTTTTTT.

This clone was counted only a few times. The chain has TRBV19 and TRBJ2-1, with 11 bases that match TRBD2. With 1 base clipped from V and 7 bases from J, the junction kept 3 bases outside the gene matches. The CDR3 consists of 15 residues. Germline CDR1 is LNHDA and CDR2 is SQIVND (reference sequence). This chain's CDR3 is CASSIVAGGLNEQFF. CDR3 DNA: TGTGCCAGTAGTATAGTAGCGGGAGGGCTTAATGAGCAGTTCTTC.

The chain combines TRBV5-1 with TRBJ2-6, with TRBD1 identical over 7 bases. The germline V gene encodes CDR1 SGHRS and CDR2 YFSETQ. This CDR3 is 16 amino acids long. With 4 bases clipped from V and 4 bases from J, the junction kept 8 bases outside the gene matches. CDR3 in DNA: TGCGCCAGCAGCCTCCTAGACAGGGCCGGGGCCAACGTCCTGACTTTC. Translated: CASSLLDRAGANVLTF.

This chain joins TRBV20-1 and TRBJ2-1; 8 bases match TRBD1. Germline V lookup: CDR1 DFQATT, CDR2 SNEGSKA (reference sequence). Trimming took 3 bases from V and 15 from J; bases not matched to a gene: 7. The CDR3 runs 11 residues. The CDR3 sequence is CSASPGQGMFF. The CDR3 bases are TGCAGTGCTAGTCCCGGACAGGGTATGTTCTTC.

The chain is built from TRBV4-2 and TRBJ1-2; 7 bases fit TRBD1. Germline trimming cut 0 bases from V and 3 bases from J; bases unmatched to any gene: 7. Per the germline V gene, CDR1 is LGHNA and CDR2 is YNFKEQ. There are 16 residues in the CDR3. CDR3 nucleotides: TGTGCCAGCAGCCAAGAAAGGGGGACAGCCGACTATGGCTACACCTTC. Translated: CASSQERGTADYGYTF.

V gene TRBV19 combines with J gene TRBJ1-1, with a tentative D call TRBD1 (5 bases). Germline CDR1 is LNHDA and CDR2 is SQIVND (reference sequence). The CDR3 length is 15 residues. V gave up 3 bases and J gave up 2 bases, with 13 bases separating them. DNA of the CDR3: TGTGCCAGTAGTATCCAGGCAGGGTCTAACACTGAAGCTTTCTTT. This encodes CASSIQAGSNTEAFF.

The chain is built from TRBV28 and TRBJ1-1; 8 positions match TRBD1. The CDR3 loop spans 13 amino acids. From germline, CDR1 is MDHEN and CDR2 SYDVKM. Trimming cost V 7 bases and J 3 bases; bases outside gene matches: 4. CDR3 protein: CASKDRVDTEAFF. For the CDR3, the DNA is TGTGCCAGCAAGGACAGGGTGGACACTGAAGCTTTCTTT.

The chain couples TRBV6-1 to TRBJ1-2; D is ambiguous. CDR3 length equals 12 residues. V was shortened by 5 bases and J by 5 bases, with 9 bases between the two germline ends. Per the germline V gene, CDR1 is MNHNS and CDR2 is SASEGT. The CDR3 region has the DNA TGTGCCAGCAGTCCGGTCCGGTATGGCTACACCTTC. Amino acids: CASSPVRYGYTF.

This chain links TRBV4-2 with TRBJ1-1; TRBD1 matches at 9 bases. J was trimmed by 6 bases and V by 4 bases; bases with no gene match: 3. In germline, CDR1 is LGHNA, CDR2 YNFKEQ. This CDR3 has 13 amino acids. CDR3 nucleotide sequence: TGTGCCAGCAGCCGCACAGGGGGCCCTGAAGCTTTCTTT. It is translated as CASSRTGGPEAFF.

CDR3 sequence (DNA): TGTGCCAGCAGCCTGGACAGATACACCGGGGAGCTGTTTTTT. Its translation is CASSLDRYTGELFF. This chain uses TRBV27 with TRBJ2-2; tentative D call: TRBD1 (6 bases). Germline CDR1 and CDR2: MNHEY and SMNVEV (reference sequence). The CDR3 has 14 amino acids. V lost 6 bases to trimming and J lost 3 bases, with 11 bases between them.

The chain joins TRBV21-1 to TRBJ2-7; the table names TRBD1, a call not compared with the DNA. TRBV21-1 is described as a pseudogene. This CDR3 has 14 amino acids. CDR3 sequence (DNA): TGTGCCAGCAGCAAAGCAGACAGGGCCTACGAGCAGTACGTC. The encoded protein is CASSKADRAYEQYV.

The gene calls are TRBV27 and TRBJ2-3; possibly TRBD2 for D (6 bases). Germline CDR1 reads MNHEY; CDR2 reads SMNVEV (reference sequence). Between the trimmed V and J ends, which lost 6 bases and 5 bases, there was a span of 12 bases. The CDR3 has 13 residues. The DNA of the CDR3 is TGTGCCAGCAGACCAACCGGGGGAGATACGCAGTATTTT. This codes for CASRPTGGDTQYF.

This clone was counted between two and nine times. The V call is TRBV7-9, the J call TRBJ2-1, with D possibly being TRBD2 (6 bases). V lost 5 bases and J 6 bases, leaving 8 bases between the germline ends. Germline CDR1 is SEHNR and CDR2 is FQNEAQ (reference sequence). This CDR3 is 12 amino acids long. In DNA, the CDR3 is TGTGCCAGCAGCGCCGGGGGCAATGAGCAGTTCTTC. Protein product: CASSAGGNEQFF.

This clone appeared once. The V call is TRBV28, the J call TRBJ1-3; D perhaps matches TRBD1 (6 bases). Trimming removed 5 bases from V and 0 bases from J, with 17 bases in between. CDR3 size: 17 residues. CDR1 is MDHEN and CDR2 is SYDVKM in the germline V gene. This chain's CDR3 is CASSPLGGQDSGNTIYF. The DNA of the CDR3 is TGTGCCAGCAGTCCCCTCGGGGGGCAGGACTCTGGAAACACCATATATTTT.

This chain joins TRBV9 and TRBJ1-1; unclear D gene. V lost 4 bases and J 1 base, leaving 14 bases between the germline ends. The CDR3 runs to 15 residues. Germline V CDR1 and CDR2: SGDLS, YYNGEE. CDR3 coding DNA: TGTGCCAGCAGCCCCACCCCAGGTGAGAACACTGAAGCTTTCTTT. This encodes CASSPTPGENTEAFF. The full variable domain, in which reference TRBV9 and TRBJ1-1 provide the parts outside the CDR3, is DSGVTQTPKHLITATGQRVTLRCSPRSGDLSVYWYQQSLDQGLQFLIQYYNGEERAKGNILERFSAQQFPDLHSELNLSSLELGDSALYFCASSPTPGENTEAFFGQGTRLTVV.

V is TRBV10-3 and J is TRBJ1-2; D may be TRBD1 (5 bases). Germline V gene sequence: CDR1 ENHRY, CDR2 SYGVKD. The CDR3 spans 12 residues. V was trimmed by 7 bases and J by 8 bases, leaving 14 bases between them. The CDR3, as DNA: TGTGCCATCAACGGAGATAGGGGCGGCTACACCTTC. Protein sequence: CAINGDRGGYTF.